Following are 12 T cell receptor beta chains from one sample sequenced in a study of blood T cells in healthy people across ages. PCR was performed a second time for roughly 7 to 12 cycles using a sample-barcoded 5' primer and a J-beta primer mix. TCRdb reprocessed the 5' RACE reads via MiXCR and lists one record per CDR3 protein. The sample includes approximately 770,000 distinct CDR3 sequences, roughly 60% of them seen just once. The sample comprised blood. The receptors stem from a man aged 25 to 45 in good health.

In its sample, this clonotype was seen a few times. This chain connects TRBV29-1 to TRBJ2-6; D unresolved. The CDR3 length is 13 residues. Germline assignment: CDR1 SQVTM and CDR2 ANQGSEA. V was cut by 6 bases and J by 4 bases, with 10 bases left in between. This CDR3 reads CSVQATGANVLTF. The CDR3, as DNA: TGCAGCGTCCAAGCGACAGGGGCCAACGTCCTGACTTTC.

This clonotype was observed a handful of times. The gene calls are TRBV20-1 and TRBJ2-1; D is possibly TRBD2 (6 bases). Germline V CDR1 and CDR2: DFQATT, SNEGSKA (reference sequence). The CDR3 sequence is 11 residues long. Trimming shortened V by 7 bases and J by 9 bases, and 13 bases separated the two germline ends. The CDR3: CSVGFGGEQFF. CDR3 bases: TGCAGTGTTGGCTTCGGGGGTGAGCAGTTCTTC.

V usage is TRBV7-9 and J usage is TRBJ2-7, with D perhaps matching TRBD2 (5 bases). The CDR3 runs 16 residues. From germline, CDR1 is SEHNR and CDR2 FQNEAQ (reference sequence). V shed 1 base and J shed 3 bases, with 16 bases lying between them. CDR3 loop: CASSLDSIRESYEQYF. The CDR3 DNA reads as TGTGCCAGCAGCTTAGATTCAATAAGGGAGAGCTACGAGCAGTACTTC. Variable domain in full (rest from reference TRBV7-9 and TRBJ2-7): DTGVSQNPRHKITKRGQNVTFRCDPISEHNRLYWYRQTLGQGPEFLTYFQNEAQLEKSRLLSDRFSAERPKGSFSTLEIQRTEQGDSAMYLCASSLDSIRESYEQYFGPGTRLTVT.

The chain recombines TRBV25-1 with TRBJ2-1; no reliable D call. V dropped 7 bases and J dropped 0 bases, with 13 bases sitting between them. Germline lookup yields CDR1 MGHDK and CDR2 SYGVNS. The CDR3 is 15 amino acids. CDR3 loop: CASTPGASSYNEQFF. The CDR3 coding sequence is TGTGCCAGCACCCCTGGCGCAAGCTCCTACAATGAGCAGTTCTTC.

V gene TRBV12-3 or TRBV12-4 combines with J gene TRBJ1-4; 7 positions match TRBD1. CDR3 length: 15 residues. J gave up 7 bases and V 5 bases, and 10 bases lay outside the gene matches. The CDR3 loop reads CASSQVTGIVEKLFF. As DNA, the CDR3 is TGTGCCAGCAGTCAAGTGACAGGGATCGTTGAAAAACTGTTTTTT.

This CDR3 is CASSVQFTREYEQYF. The DNA for the CDR3 is TGTGCCAGCAGTGTCCAATTCACGAGAGAGTACGAGCAGTACTTC. The rearrangement uses TRBV6-1 and TRBJ2-7; D gene unclear. V gave up 4 bases and J gave up 4 bases, with 17 bases separating them. In germline, CDR1 is MNHNS, CDR2 SASEGT. The CDR3 extends over 15 amino acids.

The rearrangement joins TRBV20-1 to TRBJ1-6; the D is unclear. This CDR3 contains 15 residues. Germline V lookup: CDR1 DFQATT, CDR2 SNEGSKA (reference sequence). The V end was cut by 3 bases, the J end by 0 bases, with 9 bases between. CDR3 loop: CSARAGFSYNSPLHF. In DNA, the CDR3 is TGCAGTGCTAGGGCGGGGTTCTCCTATAATTCACCCCTCCACTTT.

In its sample, this clonotype was seen a few times. CDR3 residues: CASSLAVARTDTQYF. CDR3 in DNA: TGTGCCAGCAGCTTGGCGGTAGCCCGCACAGATACGCAGTATTTT. The chain couples TRBV7-2 to TRBJ2-3; unclear D gene. The CDR3 extends over 15 amino acids. The germline V and J ends were trimmed by 3 bases and 1 base, with 11 bases remaining between them. CDR1 and CDR2 (germline): SGHTA, FQGNSA.

The chain recombines TRBV10-3 with TRBJ1-5, with D unresolved. The CDR3 is 13 residues long. In germline, CDR1 is ENHRY, CDR2 SYGVKD. V was shortened by 0 bases and J by 6 bases, with 6 bases between the two germline ends. CDR3 DNA: TGTGCCATCAGTGAGTCGTGGATTCAGCCCCAGCATTTT. It codes for CAISESWIQPQHF.

V gene TRBV2 combines with J gene TRBJ2-3; perhaps TRBD2 as D (5 bases). V lost 5 bases to trimming and J lost 1 base, with 10 bases between them. The CDR3 consists of 14 residues. Germline loops: CDR1 SNHLY, CDR2 FYNNEI. CDR3 residues: CASSILEGTDTQYF. The CDR3 region has the DNA TGTGCCAGCAGTATACTGGAGGGCACAGATACGCAGTATTTT.

The V and J genes are TRBV29-1 and TRBJ2-1, with D uncertain. This CDR3 is 13 amino acids long. The ends were cut back, 2 bases at V and 10 bases at J, with 15 bases in the middle. The germline V gene has CDR1 SQVTM and CDR2 ANQGSEA. CDR3 coding DNA: TGCAGCGTTGAACTGTTGGGCCTCCACGAGCAGTTCTTC. Translated: CSVELLGLHEQFF.

Concerning this clonotype: One end of the junction does not line up with germline, which may come from a read error. The genes are TRBV5-1 and TRBJ2-1; 10 bases align to TRBD1. Matching the DNA end better, TRBJ2-7 makes the J call doubtful. The CDR3 loop spans 15 amino acids. CDR1 and CDR2 from the germline V gene are SGHRS and YFSETQ. CDR3 region: CAGSDQGQGPYEQYF. CDR3 DNA sequence: TGCGCCGGCAGCGACCAGGGACAGGGGCCCTACGAGCAGTACTTC.